The 23 T cell receptor beta chains listed next were all sequenced from one sample in a study of identical twins listed by TCRdb under 2016. The library was produced with 5' RACE. The sequencer was an Illumina HiSeq 2000. TCRdb itself trimmed the public reads at Q25 with fastp, ran MiXCR and retained productive beta chains. Rows with one shared CDR3 protein collapse into an entry with the most common genes and DNA. Within this sample are approximately 600,000 distinct CDR3 sequences, with 7.5% to 10% of them counted one time only. Jointly, the top ten make up 2.5% to 3.5% of the sample. These data also featured in a second study, about yellow fever vaccine responses in identical twins.

The specimen sequenced was PBMCs. The receptor source for this set is a woman between 18 and 29 years old in good health.

This clonotype was observed a single time. The chain has TRBV9 and TRBJ2-5; D is unclear. This CDR3 region has 15 residues. CDR1 SGDLS and CDR2 YYNGEE come from the germline V gene. With 0 bases removed from V and 1 base from J, the gap between germline ends came to 10 bases. Here the CDR3 reads CASSVEWSSQETQYF. The DNA for the CDR3 is TGTGCCAGCAGCGTAGAGTGGAGCAGCCAAGAGACCCAGTACTTC.

This clonotype was detected many times. The chain recombines TRBV12-3 or TRBV12-4 with TRBJ2-3; D is undetermined. V shed 6 bases and J shed 0 bases, with 7 bases lying between them. The CDR3 has 13 amino acids. CDR3 in DNA: TGTGCCAGCAGGATTGACAGCACAGATACGCAGTATTTT. Translated, it gives CASRIDSTDTQYF.

This clonotype was seen repeatedly, ten times or more. This chain connects TRBV10-3 to TRBJ1-5, with 9 bases fitting TRBD1. The CDR3 totals 14 residues. V was pared by 4 bases and J by 2 bases, with 0 bases of the junction left unmatched. Germline-derived CDR1 and CDR2 are ENHRY and SYGVKD. CDR3 loop: CAISGDRGNQPQHF. For the CDR3, the DNA is TGTGCCATCAGTGGGGACAGGGGCAATCAGCCCCAGCATTTT.

The rearrangement joins TRBV12-3 or TRBV12-4 to TRBJ2-5, with 9 bases that match TRBD1. With 0 bases clipped from V and 2 bases from J, the junction kept 7 bases outside the gene matches. CDR3 size: 17 residues. This chain's CDR3 is CASSLATGTGLQETQYF. The CDR3 coding sequence is TGTGCCAGCAGTTTAGCTACCGGGACAGGGCTGCAAGAGACCCAGTACTTC.

In its sample, this clonotype was seen a few times. V is TRBV4-2 and J is TRBJ1-1; weak D call: TRBD1 (6 bases). V was cut by 8 bases and J by 8 bases, with 15 bases left in between. Germline loops: CDR1 LGHNA, CDR2 YNFKEQ. There are 12 residues in the CDR3. CDR3: CASGGNDREAFF. The CDR3 DNA is TGTGCCAGCGGAGGGAACGACAGGGAAGCTTTCTTT.

The chain uses TRBV7-2 and TRBJ2-6, with D unclear. The V and J ends lost 1 base and 0 bases respectively, with 7 bases between them. Germline-derived CDR1 and CDR2 are SGHTA and FQGNSA. The CDR3 totals 16 residues. The CDR3 nucleotides read TGTGCCAGCAGCTTAGGGCCAGCCTCTGGGGCCAACGTCCTGACTTTC. Translating gives CASSLGPASGANVLTF.

The chain has TRBV7-2 and TRBJ2-7; D is possibly TRBD2 (5 bases). Trimming removed 0 bases from V and 5 bases from J, with 14 bases in between. This CDR3 spans 15 amino acids. CDR1 is SGHTA and CDR2 is FQGNSA in the germline V gene. The CDR3 DNA reads as TGTGCCAGCAGCTTAGCGGGAGCCGGGTTCCACGAGCAGTACTTC. This encodes CASSLAGAGFHEQYF.

This clonotype was detected a few times. This chain uses TRBV6-4 with TRBJ2-7; D is unclear. V lost 4 bases, J lost 2 bases, and 6 bases lay in between. The CDR3 is 12 residues long. Germline-derived CDR1 and CDR2 are MRHNA and SNTAGT. The CDR3 region has the DNA TGTGCCAGCAGTGTTACAGCCTACGAGCAGTACTTC. Its protein product is CASSVTAYEQYF.

A few counts support this clonotype. The chain carries TRBV6-1 and TRBJ2-7; TRBD2 aligns across 12 bases. The germline gives CDR1 MNHNS, CDR2 SASEGT. This CDR3 spans 18 amino acids. Trimming cost V 1 base and J 0 bases; bases outside gene matches: 7. CDR3 sequence: CASSEDLAGGGNSYEQYF. The CDR3 DNA reads TGTGCCAGCAGTGAAGATCTAGCGGGAGGGGGAAACTCCTACGAGCAGTACTTC.

This clonotype showed up many times. V usage is TRBV2 and J usage is TRBJ2-7; D uncertain. The V end was cut by 4 bases, the J end by 3 bases, with 10 bases between. The germline V gene has CDR1 SNHLY and CDR2 FYNNEI. The CDR3 spans 13 residues. The chain's CDR3 is CASSGTEIYEQYF. The CDR3 coding sequence is TGTGCCAGCAGTGGTACAGAGATCTACGAGCAGTACTTC.

In its sample, this clonotype was seen a few times. CDR3 nucleotides: TGTGCCATCAGTCATGACAGCACAGATACGCAGTATTTT. It codes for CAISHDSTDTQYF. V gene TRBV10-3 combines with J gene TRBJ2-3, with D unclear. This CDR3 is 13 amino acids long. Germline CDR1 and CDR2: ENHRY and SYGVKD. Trimming removed 5 bases from V and 0 bases from J, with 6 bases in between.

This chain joins TRBV7-9 and TRBJ2-2; 7 bases match TRBD1. V trimming: 6 bases; J trimming: 1 base; junction bases outside the gene matches: 11. In germline, CDR1 is SEHNR, CDR2 FQNEAQ (reference sequence). The CDR3 covers 17 residues. CDR3 nucleotide sequence: TGTGCCAGCAGGGGGACAGTGACACTCAAGAACACCGGGGAGCTGTTTTTT. It specifies CASRGTVTLKNTGELFF.

This clonotype was detected many times. The genes are TRBV28 and TRBJ2-3; TRBD2 agrees at 8 bases. Germline V gene data show CDR1 as MDHEN and CDR2 as SYDVKM. CDR3 length: 17 residues. With 6 bases clipped from V and 4 bases from J, the junction kept 15 bases outside the gene matches. The CDR3 DNA reads as TGTGCCAGCAGCAATAGGAGAGCGGGGGTGGTTTCAGATACGCAGTATTTT. This codes for CASSNRRAGVVSDTQYF.

This clonotype has only a few counts. The J gene is TRBJ1-1, the V gene TRBV18, with D perhaps TRBD1 (5 bases). V was shortened by 3 bases and J by 4 bases, with 15 bases between the two germline ends. The CDR3 is 15 amino acids. Germline loops: CDR1 KGHSH, CDR2 LQKENI. The CDR3 loop is CASSPSRGSVTEAFF. In DNA, the CDR3 is TGTGCCAGCTCACCCAGTAGGGGATCGGTCACTGAAGCTTTCTTT.

This clonotype has a handful of counts. The chain links TRBV25-1 to TRBJ1-2; 7 positions match TRBD1. In germline, CDR1 is MGHDK, CDR2 SYGVNS. The CDR3 contains 16 residues. Losses at the gene ends were 2 bases for V and 1 base for J; bases not matched to a gene: 7. CDR3 bases: TGTGCCAGCAGTGAAGAGCCAGGGACAGATAACTATGGCTACACCTTC. It is translated as CASSEEPGTDNYGYTF.

This clonotype occurred a few times. The chain recombines TRBV20-1 with TRBJ2-1; 14 bases fit TRBD2. Germline V gene lookup returns CDR1 DFQATT and CDR2 SNEGSKA (reference sequence). CDR3 length: 17 residues. The V and J ends lost 1 base and 6 bases, in that order; junction bases with no gene match: 8. CDR3 nucleotide sequence: TGCAGTGCTAGAGTCCCTCGACTAGCGGGAGGGCCCAATGAGCAGTTCTTC. This gives the protein CSARVPRLAGGPNEQFF.

This clonotype was seen repeatedly, ten times or more. CDR3 nucleotides: TGTGCCAGCAGTTTACTTGGGATGTTGGCGAACACCGGGGAGCTGTTTTTT. Translated, it gives CASSLLGMLANTGELFF. The chain is built from TRBV12-3 or TRBV12-4 and TRBJ2-2; D is ambiguous. V was cut by 2 bases and J by 0 bases, with 13 bases left in between. CDR3 length equals 17 residues.

The V and J genes are TRBV27 and TRBJ2-2, with TRBD1 matching over 8 bases. After removal of 2 bases from V and 6 bases from J, the junction contained 2 bases not matched to a gene. The CDR3 has 14 amino acids. Germline V CDR1 and CDR2: MNHEY, SMNVEV (reference sequence). CDR3 protein: CASSLTGGSGELFF. CDR3 sequence (DNA): TGTGCCAGCAGTTTAACAGGGGGTTCCGGGGAGCTGTTTTTT.

This clonotype has just a few counts. The chain combines TRBV7-2 with TRBJ1-1; maybe TRBD1 (6 bases). The CDR3 contains 16 residues. Trimming took 5 bases from V and 3 from J, leaving 19 bases between them. Germline assignment: CDR1 SGHTA and CDR2 FQGNSA. DNA for the CDR3: TGTGCCAGCAGCCCCAACGTGGGGGGCTTCGACACTGAAGCTTTCTTT. Translation gives CASSPNVGGFDTEAFF.

This clonotype was seen repeatedly, ten times or more. In DNA form, the CDR3 reads TGTGCCAGCAGCAACCTTATTCAGGGGGCTGGCAAAAACATTCAGTACTTC. Its protein product is CASSNLIQGAGKNIQYF. The chain employs TRBV21-1 and TRBJ2-4; the table calls TRBD1, which could not be checked here. TRBV21-1 is a pseudogene. The CDR3 consists of 17 residues.

CDR3 protein: CASSQGGGRFTNEKLFF. The CDR3 nucleotides are TGTGCCAGCAGCCAAGGTGGGGGGCGCTTCACTAATGAAAAACTGTTTTTT. This chain links TRBV14 with TRBJ1-4; D is possibly TRBD1 (6 bases). Per germline, CDR1 SGHDN and CDR2 FVKESK. V was cut by 1 base and J by 2 bases, with 14 bases left in between. The CDR3 extends over 17 amino acids.

The J gene is TRBJ2-7, the V gene TRBV18; 11 bases match TRBD1. The germline gives CDR1 KGHSH, CDR2 LQKENI. The CDR3 spans 15 residues. The J segment lost 2 bases and the V segment lost 6 bases, leaving 6 bases of the junction unmatched. CDR3 residues: CASSSGTGGPYEQYF. The CDR3 nucleotides are TGTGCCAGCTCGTCCGGGACAGGGGGTCCCTACGAGCAGTACTTC.

The chain employs TRBV15 and TRBJ2-5; no firm D call. CDR3 length: 14 amino acids. Trimming removed 5 bases at V and 4 bases at J, with 14 bases between. Germline V lookup: CDR1 LNHNV, CDR2 YYDKDF (reference sequence). CDR3 DNA sequence: TGTGCCACCAGCGAGGCAGGCCCTCGAGAGACCCAGTACTTC. Translated, it gives CATSEAGPRETQYF.